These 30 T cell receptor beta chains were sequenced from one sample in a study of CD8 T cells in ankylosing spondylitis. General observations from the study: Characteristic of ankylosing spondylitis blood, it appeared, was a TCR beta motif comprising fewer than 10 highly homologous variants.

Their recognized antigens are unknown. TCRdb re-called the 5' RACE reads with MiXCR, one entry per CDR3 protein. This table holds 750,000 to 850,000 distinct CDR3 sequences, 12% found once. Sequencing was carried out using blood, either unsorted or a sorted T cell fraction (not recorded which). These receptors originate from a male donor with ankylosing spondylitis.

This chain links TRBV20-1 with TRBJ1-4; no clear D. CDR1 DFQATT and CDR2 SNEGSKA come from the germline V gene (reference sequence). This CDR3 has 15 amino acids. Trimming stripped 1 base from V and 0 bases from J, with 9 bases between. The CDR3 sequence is CSARGFKATNEKLFF. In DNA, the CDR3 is TGCAGTGCTAGAGGGTTCAAGGCAACTAATGAAAAACTGTTTTTT.

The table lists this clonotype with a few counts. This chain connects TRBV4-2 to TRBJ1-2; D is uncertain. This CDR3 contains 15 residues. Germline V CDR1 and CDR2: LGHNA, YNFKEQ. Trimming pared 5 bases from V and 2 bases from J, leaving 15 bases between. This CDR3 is CASSVPSRKNYGYTF. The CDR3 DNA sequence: TGTGCCAGCAGCGTACCTTCCCGGAAGAACTATGGCTACACCTTC.

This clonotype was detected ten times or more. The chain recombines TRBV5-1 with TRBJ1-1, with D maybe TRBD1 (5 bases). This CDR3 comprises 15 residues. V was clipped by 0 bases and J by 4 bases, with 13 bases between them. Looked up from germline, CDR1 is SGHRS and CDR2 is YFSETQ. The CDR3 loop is CASSLGGVWSTEAFF. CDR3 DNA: TGCGCCAGCAGCTTGGGAGGGGTATGGAGCACTGAAGCTTTCTTT. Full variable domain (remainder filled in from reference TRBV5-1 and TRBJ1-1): KAGVTQTPRYLIKTRGQQVTLSCSPISGHRSVSWYQQTPGQGLQFLFEYFSETQRNKGNFPGRFSGRQFSNSRSEMNVSTLELGDSALYLCASSLGGVWSTEAFFGQGTRLTVV.

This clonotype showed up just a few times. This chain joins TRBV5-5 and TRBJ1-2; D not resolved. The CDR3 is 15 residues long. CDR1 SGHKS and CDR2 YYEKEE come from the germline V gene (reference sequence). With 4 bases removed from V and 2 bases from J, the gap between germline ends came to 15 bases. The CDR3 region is CASSLDGRINYGYTF. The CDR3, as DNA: TGTGCCAGCAGCCTGGACGGGAGGATAAACTATGGCTACACCTTC.

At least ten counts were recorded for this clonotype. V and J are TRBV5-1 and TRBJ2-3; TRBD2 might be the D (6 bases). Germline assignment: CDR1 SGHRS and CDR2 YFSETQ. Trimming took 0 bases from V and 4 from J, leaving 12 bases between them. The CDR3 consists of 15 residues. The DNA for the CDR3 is TGCGCCAGCAGCTTGGCCCGGACGGGGGCAGATACGCAGTATTTT. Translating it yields CASSLARTGADTQYF.

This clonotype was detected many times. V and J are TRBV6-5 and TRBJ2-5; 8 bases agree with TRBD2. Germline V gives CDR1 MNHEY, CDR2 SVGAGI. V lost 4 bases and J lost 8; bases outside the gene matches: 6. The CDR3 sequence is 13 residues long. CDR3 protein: CASSSTSDGTQYF. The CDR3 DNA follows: TGTGCCAGCAGTTCGACTAGCGACGGTACCCAGTACTTC.

CDR3: CSARGGSGGTNYGYTF. As DNA, the CDR3 is TGCAGTGCTAGAGGGGGGAGTGGGGGCACTAACTATGGCTACACCTTC. The chain uses TRBV20-1 and TRBJ1-2; weak D call: TRBD1 (6 bases). Trimming took 1 base from V and 0 from J, leaving 15 bases between them. The CDR3 runs to 16 residues. The germline V gene encodes CDR1 DFQATT and CDR2 SNEGSKA (reference sequence).

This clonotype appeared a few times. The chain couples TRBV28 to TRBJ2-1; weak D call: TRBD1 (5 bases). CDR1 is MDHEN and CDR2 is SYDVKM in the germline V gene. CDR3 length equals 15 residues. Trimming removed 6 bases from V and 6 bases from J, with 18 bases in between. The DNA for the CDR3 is TGTGCCAGCAGCCACGACAAGGGGTGGGTCAATGAGCAGTTCTTC. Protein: CASSHDKGWVNEQFF. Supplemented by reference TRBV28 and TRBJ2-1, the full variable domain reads DVKVTQSSRYLVKRTGEKVFLECVQDMDHENMFWYRQDPGLGLRLIYFSYDVKMKEKGDIPEGYSVSREKKERFSLILESASTNQTSMYLCASSHDKGWVNEQFFGPGTRLTVL.

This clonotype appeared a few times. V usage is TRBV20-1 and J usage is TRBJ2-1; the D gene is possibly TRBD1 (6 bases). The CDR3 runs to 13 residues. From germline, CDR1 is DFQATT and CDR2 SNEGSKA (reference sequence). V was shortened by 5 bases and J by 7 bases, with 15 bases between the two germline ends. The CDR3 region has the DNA TGCAGTGCTTTCAGGACAGCTGGTAATGAGCAGTTCTTC. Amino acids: CSAFRTAGNEQFF.

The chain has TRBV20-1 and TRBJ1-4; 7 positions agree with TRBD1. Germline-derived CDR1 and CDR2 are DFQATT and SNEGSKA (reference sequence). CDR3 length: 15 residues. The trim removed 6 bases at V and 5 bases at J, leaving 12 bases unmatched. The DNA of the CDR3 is TGCAGTGCCTCCGTCGCGCCAGGGGGAAATGAAAAACTGTTTTTT. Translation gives CSASVAPGGNEKLFF.

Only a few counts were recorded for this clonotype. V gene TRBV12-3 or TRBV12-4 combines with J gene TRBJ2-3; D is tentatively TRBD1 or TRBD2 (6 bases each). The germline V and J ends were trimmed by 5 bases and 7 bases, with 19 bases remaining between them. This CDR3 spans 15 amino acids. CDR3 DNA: TGTGCCAGCAGTACCACTAGCCTGGGGGCTAATACGCAGTATTTT. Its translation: CASSTTSLGANTQYF.

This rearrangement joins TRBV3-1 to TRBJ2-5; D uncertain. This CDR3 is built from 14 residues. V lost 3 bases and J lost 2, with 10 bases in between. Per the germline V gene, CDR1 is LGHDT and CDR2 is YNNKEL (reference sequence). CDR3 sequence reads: CASSQSQAQETQYF. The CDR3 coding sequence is TGTGCCAGCAGCCAGTCTCAGGCTCAAGAGACCCAGTACTTC.

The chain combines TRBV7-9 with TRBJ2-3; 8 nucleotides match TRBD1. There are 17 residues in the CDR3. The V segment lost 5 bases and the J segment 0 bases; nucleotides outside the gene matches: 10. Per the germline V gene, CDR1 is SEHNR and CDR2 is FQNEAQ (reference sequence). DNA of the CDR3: TGTGCCAGCAGCAGACGACAGGGGCGGACTAGCACAGATACGCAGTATTTT. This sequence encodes CASSRRQGRTSTDTQYF. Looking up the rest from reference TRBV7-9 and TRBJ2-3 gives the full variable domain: DTGVSQNPRHKITKRGQNVTFRCDPISEHNRLYWYRQTLGQGPEFLTYFQNEAQLEKSRLLSDRFSAERPKGSFSTLEIQRTEQGDSAMYLCASSRRQGRTSTDTQYFGPGTRLTVL.

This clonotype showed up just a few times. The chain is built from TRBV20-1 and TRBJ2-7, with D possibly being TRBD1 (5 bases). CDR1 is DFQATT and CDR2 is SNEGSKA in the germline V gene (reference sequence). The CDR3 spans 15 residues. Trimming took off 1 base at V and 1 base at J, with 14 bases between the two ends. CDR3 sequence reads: CSARVAQELSYEQYF. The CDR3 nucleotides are TGCAGTGCTAGAGTCGCACAGGAGTTGTCCTACGAGCAGTACTTC.

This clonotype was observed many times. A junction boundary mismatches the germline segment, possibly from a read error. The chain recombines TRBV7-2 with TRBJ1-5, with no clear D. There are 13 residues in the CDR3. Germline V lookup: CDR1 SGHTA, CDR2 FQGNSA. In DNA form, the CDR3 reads TGCGCCAGCAGCTTGGAGCTGAATCAGCCCCAGCATTTT. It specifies CASSLELNQPQHF. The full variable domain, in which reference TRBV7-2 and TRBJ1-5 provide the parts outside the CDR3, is GAGVSQSPSNKVTEKGKDVELRCDPISGHTALYWYRQSLGQGLEFLIYFQGNSAPDKSGLPSDRFSAERTGGSVSTLTIQRTQQEDSAVYLCASSLELNQPQHFGDGTRLSIL.

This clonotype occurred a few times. CDR3 residues: CASSHAVSRAFF. The CDR3 DNA reads as TGTGCCAGCAGTCACGCGGTCTCGCGGGCTTTCTTT. This sequence joins TRBV6-2 or TRBV6-3 and TRBJ1-1; D is unclear. The CDR3 covers 12 residues. CDR1 and CDR2 from the germline V gene are MNHEY and SVGEGT. The germline V and J ends were trimmed by 5 bases and 11 bases, with 15 bases remaining between them.

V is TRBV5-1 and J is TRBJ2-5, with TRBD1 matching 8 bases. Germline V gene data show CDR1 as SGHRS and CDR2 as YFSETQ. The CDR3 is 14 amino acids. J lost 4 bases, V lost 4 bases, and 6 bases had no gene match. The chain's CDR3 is CASSPDRAGETQYF. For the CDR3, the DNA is TGCGCCAGCAGCCCGGACAGGGCTGGAGAGACCCAGTACTTC.

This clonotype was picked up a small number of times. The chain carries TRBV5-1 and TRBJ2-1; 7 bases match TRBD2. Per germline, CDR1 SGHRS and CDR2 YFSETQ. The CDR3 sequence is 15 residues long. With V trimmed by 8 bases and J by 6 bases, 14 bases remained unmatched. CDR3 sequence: CASFGGAGQINEQFF. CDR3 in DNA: TGCGCCAGTTTCGGGGGAGCGGGGCAAATCAATGAGCAGTTCTTC.

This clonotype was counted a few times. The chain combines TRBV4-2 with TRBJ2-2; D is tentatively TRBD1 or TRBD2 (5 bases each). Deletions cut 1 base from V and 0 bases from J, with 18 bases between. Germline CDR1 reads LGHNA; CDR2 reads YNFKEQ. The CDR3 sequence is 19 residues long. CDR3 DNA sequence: TGTGCCAGCAGCCAAGCCGGGGACGCCGGAAGATCGAACACCGGGGAGCTGTTTTTT. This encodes CASSQAGDAGRSNTGELFF.

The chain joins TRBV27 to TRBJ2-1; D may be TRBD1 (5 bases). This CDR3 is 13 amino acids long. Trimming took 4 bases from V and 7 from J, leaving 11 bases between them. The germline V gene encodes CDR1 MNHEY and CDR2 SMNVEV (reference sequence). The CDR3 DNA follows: TGTGCCAGCAGTTCCTCAGGGTGGAATGAGCAGTTCTTC. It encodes CASSSSGWNEQFF.

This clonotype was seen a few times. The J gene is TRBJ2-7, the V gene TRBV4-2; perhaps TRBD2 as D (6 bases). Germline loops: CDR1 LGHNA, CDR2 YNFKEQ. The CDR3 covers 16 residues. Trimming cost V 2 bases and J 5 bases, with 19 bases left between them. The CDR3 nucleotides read TGTGCCAGCAGCCAAAATACGGGCCTCGGGGGTGACGAGCAGTACTTC. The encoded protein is CASSQNTGLGGDEQYF.

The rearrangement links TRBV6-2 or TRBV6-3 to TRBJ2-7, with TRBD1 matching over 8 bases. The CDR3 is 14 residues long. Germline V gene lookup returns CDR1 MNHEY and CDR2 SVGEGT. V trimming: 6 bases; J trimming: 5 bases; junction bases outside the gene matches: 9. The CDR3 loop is CASRITGGYNEQYF. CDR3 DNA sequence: TGTGCCAGCAGGATCACAGGGGGTTACAACGAGCAGTACTTC.

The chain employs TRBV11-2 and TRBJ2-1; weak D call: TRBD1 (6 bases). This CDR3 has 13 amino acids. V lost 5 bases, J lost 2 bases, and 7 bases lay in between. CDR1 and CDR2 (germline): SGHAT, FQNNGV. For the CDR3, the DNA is TGTGCCAGCAGCCGACAGGCCTACAATGAGCAGTTCTTC. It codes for CASSRQAYNEQFF.

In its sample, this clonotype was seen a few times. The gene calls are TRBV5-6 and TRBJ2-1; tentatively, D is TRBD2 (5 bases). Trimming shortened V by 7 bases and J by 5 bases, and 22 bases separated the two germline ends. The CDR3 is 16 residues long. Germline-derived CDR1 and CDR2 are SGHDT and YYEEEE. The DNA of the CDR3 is TGTGCCAGCTACCCCCCCAATTTTCCCGGGGACAATGAGCAGTTCTTC. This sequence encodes CASYPPNFPGDNEQFF. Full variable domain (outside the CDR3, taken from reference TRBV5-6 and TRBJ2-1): DAGVTQSPTHLIKTRGQQVTLRCSPKSGHDTVSWYQQALGQGPQFIFQYYEEEERQRGNFPDRFSGHQFPNYSSELNVNALLLGDSALYLCASYPPNFPGDNEQFFGPGTRLTVL.

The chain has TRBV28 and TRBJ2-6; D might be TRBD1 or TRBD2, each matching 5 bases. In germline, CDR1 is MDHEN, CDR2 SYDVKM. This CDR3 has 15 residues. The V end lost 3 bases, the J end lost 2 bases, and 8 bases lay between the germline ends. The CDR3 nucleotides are TGTGCCAGCAGTTTCGGGACGACTGGGGCCAACGTCCTGACTTTC. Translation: CASSFGTTGANVLTF.

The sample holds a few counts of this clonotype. This CDR3 reads CASSRQGMVYGYTF. In nucleotides, the CDR3 is TGTGCCAGCAGCAGACAGGGTATGGTCTATGGCTACACCTTC. The rearrangement links TRBV6-2 or TRBV6-3 to TRBJ1-2; 7 bases match TRBD1. Germline V lookup: CDR1 MNHEY, CDR2 SVGEGT. The length of the CDR3 is 14 residues. Trimming at V came to 6 bases and at J to 4 bases, leaving 8 bases not matched to a gene.

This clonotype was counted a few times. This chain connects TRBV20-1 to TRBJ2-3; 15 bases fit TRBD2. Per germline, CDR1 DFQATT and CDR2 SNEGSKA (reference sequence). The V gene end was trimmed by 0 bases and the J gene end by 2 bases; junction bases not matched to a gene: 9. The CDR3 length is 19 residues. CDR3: CSARDYSGTSGGSTDTQYF. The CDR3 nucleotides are TGCAGTGCTAGAGATTACAGCGGGACTAGCGGGGGGTCCACAGATACGCAGTATTTT.

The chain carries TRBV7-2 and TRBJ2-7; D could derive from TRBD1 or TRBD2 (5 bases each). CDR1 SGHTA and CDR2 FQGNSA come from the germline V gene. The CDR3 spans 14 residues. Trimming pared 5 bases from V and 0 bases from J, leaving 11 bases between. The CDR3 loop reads CASSSRDHSYEQYF. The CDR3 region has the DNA TGTGCCAGCAGCAGCCGGGACCACTCCTACGAGCAGTACTTC.

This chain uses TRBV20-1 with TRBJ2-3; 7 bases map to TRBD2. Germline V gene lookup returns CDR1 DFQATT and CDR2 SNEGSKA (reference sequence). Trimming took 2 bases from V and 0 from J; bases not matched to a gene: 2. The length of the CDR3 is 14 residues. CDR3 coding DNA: TGCAGTGCTAGACCAGCGGGAAGCACAGATACGCAGTATTTT. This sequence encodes CSARPAGSTDTQYF.

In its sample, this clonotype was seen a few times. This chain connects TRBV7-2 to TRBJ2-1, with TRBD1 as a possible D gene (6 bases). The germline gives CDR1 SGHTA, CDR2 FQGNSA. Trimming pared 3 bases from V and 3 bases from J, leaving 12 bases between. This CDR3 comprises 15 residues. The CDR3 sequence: CASSFARDNYNEQFF. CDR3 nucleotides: TGTGCCAGCAGCTTCGCGAGGGACAACTACAATGAGCAGTTCTTC.